This is a list of T cell receptor beta chains from one sample in a study of shared clonotypes between healthy human individuals. Profiled with immunoSEQ multiplex PCR; TCRdb holds only in-frame clones, not every one. The top ten clones hold 0.9% to 1.3% of a sample with 2 million to 2.5 million clones, roughly 94% of them seen once. The material sequenced was naive CD8+ T cells sorted from blood. These receptors were obtained from a man between 18 and 35 years old in good health. CDR3s include the opening cysteine and the closing phenylalanine or tryptophan. Fields, in order: J gene, clone size, D gene, V gene, CDR3 protein, CDR3 DNA. D genes are given only for firm matches. Size tells how often a clone was seen (once, few, many) or the class of an expanded clone, and some rows leave it out.

j_gene: TRBJ2-2
abundance: few
d_gene: TRBD2
v_gene: TRBV19
CDR3aa: CASIPSGGRDTGELFF
CDR3nt: TGTGCCAGCATACCTAGTGGCGGGAGAGACACCGGGGAGCTGTTTTTT

j_gene: TRBJ1-4
abundance: .
d_gene: .
v_gene: TRBV5-8
CDR3aa: CASSLGGGFRELFF
CDR3nt: TGTGCCAGCAGCTTGGGTGGCGGGTTTCGTGAACTGTTTTTT

j_gene: TRBJ2-5
abundance: .
d_gene: .
v_gene: TRBV10-3
CDR3aa: CAISEWGETQYF
CDR3nt: TGTGCCATCAGTGAATGGGGGGAGACCCAGTACTTC

j_gene: TRBJ2-2
abundance: .
d_gene: .
v_gene: TRBV6-5
CDR3aa: CASSYSQSPWGGELFF
CDR3nt: TGTGCCAGCAGTTACTCCCAGAGCCCTTGGGGCGGGGAGCTGTTTTTT

j_gene: TRBJ2-6
abundance: .
d_gene: TRBD1
v_gene: TRBV7-9
CDR3aa: CASSIDRGSGANVLTF
CDR3nt: TGTGCCAGCAGCATCGACAGGGGCTCTGGGGCCAACGTCCTGACTTTC

j_gene: TRBJ1-5
abundance: .
d_gene: .
v_gene: TRBV9
CDR3aa: CASALWQNQPQHF
CDR3nt: TGTGCCAGCGCCCTTTGGCAAAATCAGCCCCAGCATTTT

j_gene: TRBJ2-7
abundance: .
d_gene: .
v_gene: TRBV4-1
CDR3aa: CASSQDPRIGSSYEQYF
CDR3nt: TGCGCCAGCAGCCAAGATCCACGGATAGGGAGCTCCTACGAGCAGTACTTC

j_gene: TRBJ1-4
abundance: .
d_gene: .
v_gene: TRBV28
CDR3aa: CASSPLRLGEKLFF
CDR3nt: TGTGCCAGCAGTCCTCTGAGGCTGGGTGAAAAACTGTTTTTT

j_gene: TRBJ2-7
abundance: .
d_gene: TRBD2
v_gene: TRBV19
CDR3aa: CASSIPLAGVYEQYF
CDR3nt: TGTGCCAGTAGTATTCCCCTAGCGGGGGTCTACGAGCAGTACTTC

j_gene: TRBJ2-5
abundance: .
d_gene: .
v_gene: TRBV15
CDR3aa: CATSANREETQYF
CDR3nt: TGTGCCACCAGCGCGAACAGGGAAGAGACCCAGTACTTC

j_gene: TRBJ2-7
abundance: .
d_gene: .
v_gene: TRBV5-4
CDR3aa: CASNGDSAYEQYF
CDR3nt: TGTGCCAGCAATGGGGACTCAGCCTACGAGCAGTACTTC

j_gene: TRBJ2-1
abundance: .
d_gene: .
v_gene: TRBV6-1
CDR3aa: CASTEGTYNEQFF
CDR3nt: TGTGCCAGCACGGAGGGCACCTACAATGAGCAGTTCTTC

j_gene: TRBJ2-7
abundance: .
d_gene: .
v_gene: TRBV11-2
CDR3aa: CASSLGSVYEQYF
CDR3nt: TGTGCCAGCAGCTTAGGGTCGGTGTACGAGCAGTACTTC

j_gene: TRBJ1-1
abundance: .
d_gene: .
v_gene: TRBV27
CDR3aa: CASSFIGDTEAFF
CDR3nt: TGTGCCAGCAGTTTTATTGGGGATACTGAAGCTTTCTTT

j_gene: TRBJ2-1
abundance: .
d_gene: .
v_gene: TRBV30
CDR3aa: CAWRWPDNEQFF
CDR3nt: TGTGCCTGGAGATGGCCCGACAATGAGCAGTTCTTC

j_gene: TRBJ2-2
abundance: .
d_gene: TRBD1
v_gene: TRBV6-1
CDR3aa: CASRGTENTGELFF
CDR3nt: TGTGCCAGCAGGGGGACAGAGAACACCGGGGAGCTGTTTTTT

j_gene: TRBJ1-1
abundance: .
d_gene: TRBD1
v_gene: TRBV27
CDR3aa: CASSKPGTGLAFF
CDR3nt: TGTGCCAGCAGCAAGCCCGGGACAGGGTTAGCTTTCTTT

j_gene: TRBJ2-5
abundance: .
d_gene: .
v_gene: TRBV25-1
CDR3aa: CASTDSDLPIGQYF
CDR3nt: TGTGCCAGCACGGACAGCGACCTCCCCATTGGCCAGTACTTC

j_gene: TRBJ2-3
abundance: .
d_gene: TRBD2
v_gene: TRBV5-6
CDR3aa: CASSPPAGGSDTQYF
CDR3nt: TGTGCCAGCAGCCCTCCAGCGGGGGGCTCAGATACGCAGTATTTT

j_gene: TRBJ2-7
abundance: .
d_gene: TRBD1
v_gene: TRBV5-1
CDR3aa: CASSLGQGHYEQYF
CDR3nt: TGCGCCAGCAGCTTGGGACAGGGGCACTACGAGCAGTACTTC

j_gene: TRBJ2-5
abundance: .
d_gene: .
v_gene: TRBV28
CDR3aa: CASRLEGEEGETQYF
CDR3nt: TGTGCCAGTAGACTTGAGGGAGAAGAGGGAGAGACCCAGTACTTC

j_gene: TRBJ2-7
abundance: .
d_gene: TRBD1
v_gene: TRBV15
CDR3aa: CATSRGQGSEQYF
CDR3nt: TGTGCCACCAGCAGGGGACAGGGAAGCGAGCAGTACTTC

j_gene: TRBJ2-2
abundance: .
d_gene: .
v_gene: TRBV28
CDR3aa: CASSLTGDTGELFF
CDR3nt: TGTGCCAGCAGTTTGACCGGGGATACCGGGGAGCTGTTTTTT

j_gene: TRBJ2-7
abundance: .
d_gene: .
v_gene: TRBV4-1
CDR3aa: CASSQRGTEDPYEQYF
CDR3nt: TGCGCCAGCAGCCAGAGGGGGACGGAGGATCCCTACGAGCAGTACTTC

j_gene: TRBJ1-2
abundance: .
d_gene: .
v_gene: TRBV7-3
CDR3aa: CASSNGQNYGYTF
CDR3nt: TGTGCCAGCAGCAACGGACAGAACTATGGCTACACCTTC

j_gene: TRBJ1-5
abundance: .
d_gene: TRBD1
v_gene: TRBV7-2
CDR3aa: CASSLWTGHNQPQHF
CDR3nt: TGTGCCAGCAGCTTATGGACAGGGCACAATCAGCCCCAGCATTTT

j_gene: TRBJ2-5
abundance: .
d_gene: TRBD1
v_gene: TRBV30
CDR3aa: CAWSVGQELQTQYF
CDR3nt: TGTGCCTGGAGTGTAGGACAGGAGCTACAGACCCAGTACTTC

j_gene: TRBJ1-4
abundance: .
d_gene: .
v_gene: TRBV6-5
CDR3aa: CASSYGGANEKLFF
CDR3nt: TGTGCCAGCAGTTACGGTGGAGCTAATGAAAAACTGTTTTTT

j_gene: TRBJ2-7
abundance: .
d_gene: .
v_gene: TRBV28
CDR3aa: CASSSMDIKYF
CDR3nt: TGTGCCAGCAGTTCCATGGACATTAAGTACTTC

j_gene: TRBJ1-1
abundance: .
d_gene: TRBD1
v_gene: TRBV5-1
CDR3aa: CASSLIQGAITEAFF
CDR3nt: TGCGCCAGCAGCTTAATACAGGGGGCAATCACTGAAGCTTTCTTT

j_gene: TRBJ1-5
abundance: .
d_gene: TRBD1
v_gene: TRBV4-2
CDR3aa: CASSQDTGEGNQPQHF
CDR3nt: TGTGCCAGCAGCCAAGATACAGGGGAGGGGAATCAGCCCCAGCATTTT

j_gene: TRBJ2-2
abundance: once
d_gene: .
v_gene: TRBV7-2
CDR3aa: CASSLGGANTGELFF
CDR3nt: TGTGCCAGCAGCTTAGGGGGCGCGAACACCGGGGAGCTGTTTTTT

j_gene: TRBJ1-2
abundance: once
d_gene: .
v_gene: TRBV28
CDR3aa: CASTEYVDYGYTF
CDR3nt: TGTGCCAGCACTGAGTACGTCGACTATGGCTACACCTTC

j_gene: TRBJ2-1
abundance: .
d_gene: .
v_gene: TRBV5-5
CDR3aa: CASSLVEGTAAYNEQFF
CDR3nt: TGTGCCAGCAGCTTGGTAGAGGGGACGGCCGCCTACAATGAGCAGTTCTTC

j_gene: TRBJ2-7
abundance: .
d_gene: TRBD1
v_gene: TRBV13
CDR3aa: CASSLGPGTGIYEQYF
CDR3nt: TGTGCCAGCAGCTTAGGGCCGGGGACAGGGATTTACGAGCAGTACTTC

j_gene: TRBJ2-5
abundance: .
d_gene: .
v_gene: TRBV10-3
CDR3aa: CAISEEALQETQYF
CDR3nt: TGTGCCATCAGTGAGGAGGCGCTTCAAGAGACCCAGTACTTC

j_gene: TRBJ2-7
abundance: .
d_gene: .
v_gene: TRBV5-1
CDR3aa: CASNLRPGDYEQYF
CDR3nt: TGCGCCAGCAACCTAAGACCGGGGGACTACGAGCAGTACTTC

j_gene: TRBJ1-5
abundance: .
d_gene: TRBD1
v_gene: TRBV10-3
CDR3aa: CASRRDRGSNGYQPQHF
CDR3nt: TGTGCCAGCAGACGGGACAGGGGGTCAAATGGGTATCAGCCCCAGCATTTT

j_gene: TRBJ2-1
abundance: .
d_gene: TRBD2
v_gene: TRBV9
CDR3aa: CASSQSGRDTNEQFF
CDR3nt: TGTGCCAGCAGCCAGAGCGGGAGGGATACTAATGAGCAGTTCTTC

j_gene: TRBJ2-7
abundance: .
d_gene: .
v_gene: TRBV30
CDR3aa: CAWSLGSHEQYF
CDR3nt: TGTGCCTGGAGTCTCGGGAGCCACGAGCAGTACTTC

j_gene: TRBJ2-7
abundance: .
d_gene: TRBD2
v_gene: TRBV7-4
CDR3aa: CASSLDNGGNSYEQYF
CDR3nt: TGTGCCAGCAGCTTAGATAACGGGGGGAACTCCTACGAGCAGTACTTC

j_gene: TRBJ2-1
abundance: .
d_gene: TRBD2
v_gene: TRBV4-1
CDR3aa: CASSQETSGAAHEQFF
CDR3nt: TGCGCCAGCAGCCAAGAAACGAGCGGGGCGGCCCATGAGCAGTTCTTC

j_gene: TRBJ2-1
abundance: .
d_gene: TRBD1
v_gene: TRBV7-9
CDR3aa: CASSHRDRVYNEQFF
CDR3nt: TGTGCCAGCAGCCACCGGGACAGGGTATACAATGAGCAGTTCTTC

j_gene: TRBJ2-7
abundance: .
d_gene: .
v_gene: TRBV27
CDR3aa: CASSFRTGGASYEQYF
CDR3nt: TGTGCCAGCAGTTTTAGAACGGGGGGCGCGTCCTACGAGCAGTACTTC

j_gene: TRBJ2-7
abundance: .
d_gene: .
v_gene: TRBV5-1
CDR3aa: CASSLGSGSYEQYF
CDR3nt: TGCGCCAGCAGCTTGGGATCAGGGTCCTACGAGCAGTACTTC

j_gene: TRBJ2-3
abundance: .
d_gene: .
v_gene: TRBV7-9
CDR3aa: CASSREGDTDTQYF
CDR3nt: TGTGCCAGCAGCCGCGAGGGAGACACAGATACGCAGTATTTT

j_gene: TRBJ2-5
abundance: .
d_gene: TRBD1
v_gene: TRBV13
CDR3aa: CASSSDREETQYF
CDR3nt: TGTGCCAGCAGCTCGGACAGGGAAGAGACCCAGTACTTC

j_gene: TRBJ1-1
abundance: .
d_gene: .
v_gene: TRBV21-1
CDR3aa: CASSVGPLNTEAFF
CDR3nt: TGTGCCAGCAGCGTGGGACCGTTGAACACTGAAGCTTTCTTT

j_gene: TRBJ2-1
abundance: .
d_gene: .
v_gene: TRBV30
CDR3aa: CAWGLLVSHEQFF
CDR3nt: TGTGCCTGGGGCCTCCTGGTGTCGCATGAGCAGTTCTTC

j_gene: TRBJ2-7
abundance: .
d_gene: .
v_gene: TRBV28
CDR3aa: CASSPPDARHEQYF
CDR3nt: TGTGCCAGCAGCCCCCCGGATGCCCGTCACGAGCAGTACTTC

j_gene: TRBJ2-7
abundance: .
d_gene: TRBD1
v_gene: TRBV5-5
CDR3aa: CASSWDRGSYEQYF
CDR3nt: TGTGCCAGCAGCTGGGACAGGGGATCCTACGAGCAGTACTTC

j_gene: TRBJ2-3
abundance: .
d_gene: TRBD1
v_gene: TRBV4-1
CDR3aa: CASSQDRRGQGLRDTQYF
CDR3nt: TGCGCCAGCAGCCAAGATAGGCGGGGACAGGGATTACGAGATACGCAGTATTTT

j_gene: TRBJ2-7
abundance: .
d_gene: .
v_gene: TRBV5-6
CDR3aa: CASSLGTATYEQYF
CDR3nt: TGTGCCAGCAGCTTGGGGACTGCCACCTACGAGCAGTACTTC

j_gene: TRBJ2-1
abundance: .
d_gene: TRBD2
v_gene: TRBV4-1
CDR3aa: CASSPTRLAGGGLYNEQFF
CDR3nt: TGCGCCAGCAGCCCAACAAGGCTAGCGGGGGGAGGACTCTACAATGAGCAGTTCTTC

j_gene: TRBJ2-7
abundance: .
d_gene: .
v_gene: TRBV7-8
CDR3aa: CASSLDRRGPNEQYF
CDR3nt: TGTGCCAGCAGCTTAGATCGTCGGGGCCCCAACGAGCAGTACTTC

j_gene: TRBJ2-5
abundance: .
d_gene: TRBD2
v_gene: TRBV28
CDR3aa: CASSSDRTRTSGGRETQYF
CDR3nt: TGTGCCAGCAGTTCTGACAGGACTCGGACTAGCGGGGGAAGGGAGACCCAGTACTTC

j_gene: TRBJ2-5
abundance: .
d_gene: .
v_gene: TRBV4-1
CDR3aa: CASSQDGGDETQYF
CDR3nt: TGCGCCAGCAGCCAAGATGGGGGCGACGAGACCCAGTACTTC

j_gene: TRBJ2-7
abundance: .
d_gene: TRBD1
v_gene: TRBV7-9
CDR3aa: CASRTGTAYEQYF
CDR3nt: TGTGCCAGCAGGACCGGGACAGCCTACGAGCAGTACTTC

j_gene: TRBJ1-3
abundance: .
d_gene: TRBD1
v_gene: TRBV6-1
CDR3aa: CASSPAGQGIDTIYF
CDR3nt: TGTGCCAGCAGTCCGGCGGGACAGGGTATTGACACCATATATTTT